A selection of T cell receptor beta chains follows, all from one sample in a study of regulatory dendritic cells for organ transplantation. Libraries were prepared by immunoSEQ multiplex PCR; TCRdb keeps only in-frame clonotypes and omits some of them. Among approximately 9,300 clones listed, about three fifths were seen once. For these TCRs, the target antigens are not known. The source material was naive CD4+ T cells from blood cultured with dendritic cells. These receptors all come from a human donor in good health. CDR3s include the opening cysteine and the closing phenylalanine or tryptophan. D genes are given only for firm matches. A row's size may be missing; if present it is once, few, many or a size class.

j_gene	d_gene	v_gene	abundance	CDR3nt	CDR3aa
TRBJ1-6	.	TRBV7-2	few	TGTGCCAGCAGCTCTCGACAGGCCTCTAATTCACCCCTCCACTTT	CASSSRQASNSPLHF
TRBJ1-1	TRBD1	TRBV10-3	few	TGTGCCATCAGTGACGGACAGGAGAACACTGAAGCTTTCTTT	CAISDGQENTEAFF
TRBJ2-5	.	TRBV7-2	once	TGTGCCAGCAGCCCCCGACTAGAAGAGACCCAGTACTTC	CASSPRLEETQYF
TRBJ2-2	.	TRBV30	once	TGTGCCTGGAGTGTAGAGCCGAACACCGGGGAGCTGTTTTTT	CAWSVEPNTGELFF
TRBJ1-1	.	TRBV7-9	.	TGTGCCAGCAGCGCCAGTGGGTCGGGGGGGCAGGGTGAAGCTTTCTTT	CASSASGSGGQGEAFF
TRBJ1-2	TRBD1	TRBV2	.	TGTGCCAGCAACATGGGGACAGGGTATGGCTACACCTTC	CASNMGTGYGYTF
TRBJ1-2	.	TRBV9	few	TGTGCCAGCAGCCGTGAGGGCATTAATGGCTACACCTTC	CASSREGINGYTF
TRBJ2-7	.	TRBV18	few	TGTGCCAGCTCACCAGGGCAAAACGAGCAGTACTTC	CASSPGQNEQYF
TRBJ2-7	.	TRBV6-5	.	TGTGCCAGCAGTAAGAGACAGGGCTGGGGAGGCGAGCAGTACTTC	CASSKRQGWGGEQYF
TRBJ1-5	.	TRBV29-1	few	TGCAGCGTAAAGAGGGACAATCTTGACAATCAGCCCCAGCATTTT	CSVKRDNLDNQPQHF
TRBJ1-1	.	TRBV2	once	TGTGCCAGCAGGCGGGGAGCTGAAGCTTTCTTT	CASRRGAEAFF
TRBJ2-7	.	TRBV28	few	TGTGCCAGCAGTTTTGAGGTTCTACCGCCCAAGGAGCAGTACTTC	CASSFEVLPPKEQYF
TRBJ1-2	.	TRBV6-4	few	TGTGCCAGCAGTCGAGGGGAGGGCTATGGCTACACCTTC	CASSRGEGYGYTF
TRBJ1-3	TRBD1	TRBV19	few	TGTGCCAGTACCGGGACAGCTGGAAACACCATATATTTT	CASTGTAGNTIYF
TRBJ2-3	TRBD2	TRBV5-4	once	TGTGCCAGCAGCTCGGGACTAGCGGGGGGTGGCACAGATACGCAGTATTTT	CASSSGLAGGGTDTQYF
TRBJ2-1	TRBD1	TRBV5-6	.	TGTGCCAGCAGCTTGGGCGGACAGGGGGCACGAGAGCAGTTCTTC	CASSLGGQGAREQFF
TRBJ2-1	TRBD2	TRBV27	few	TGTGCCAGCAGTTTCCAACGACTGCTAGCGGGGGCTCCTCGCCGTGAGCAGTTCTTC	CASSFQRLLAGAPRREQFF
TRBJ2-1	TRBD1	TRBV19	.	TGTGCCAGTAGTAAATTGACAGGGACCTACAATGAGCAGTTCTTC	CASSKLTGTYNEQFF
TRBJ2-7	.	TRBV5-1	.	TGCGCCAGCAGCTTGGCCAGCGGGACAGGCTACGAGCAGTACTTC	CASSLASGTGYEQYF
TRBJ2-2	TRBD1	TRBV5-8	.	TGTGCCAGCAGCAGAGGGACAGGGGACACCGGGGAGCTGTTTTTT	CASSRGTGDTGELFF
TRBJ1-1	TRBD1	TRBV12-5	.	TGTGCTAGTGGTTCCGGGACAGGGGGGACTGAAGCTTTCTTT	CASGSGTGGTEAFF